This TCR beta chain was retrieved from a study of vaccination effects on CD4 cells after COVID-19. Prior to sequencing, the ViraFEST assay stimulated PBMC with viral peptide pools, which expanded the antigen-specific CD4+ T cells. Subsequent to less than twelve days of culture, CD4+ T cells were isolated. Vaccinated participants had no history of SARS-CoV-2 infection and tested negative for nucleocapsid antibodies. Cells had half their medium changed to IL-2 medium on days 3 and 7. Profiling relied on immunoSEQ multiplex PCR, and the TCRdb table lists in-frame clones only, not all of them. The table lists under 25,000 clones, about three quarters of them singletons, with about 4.6% in the top ten. The CDR3 contains 14 residues. Germline V gene sequence: CDR1 LNHDA, CDR2 SQIVND (reference sequence). V lost 5 bases to trimming and J lost 7 bases, with 17 bases between them. A word on this clone: The antigen is not known.

The sequencing here drew on CD4+ T cells from PBMCs cultured with SARS-CoV-2 spike peptides, taken before COVID-19 vaccination. This TCR derives from a human donor who received a COVID-19 vaccine. This chain joins TRBV19 and TRBJ1-2; possibly TRBD1 for D (5 bases). The CDR3 nucleotides are TGTGCCAGTAGTTCCCAGGCGGGGCGGGGTGGCTACACCTTC. It codes for CASSSQAGRGGYTF.